One T cell receptor (beta chain) is described in this entry. The protocol was immunoSEQ multiplex PCR, while the TCRdb copy is restricted to in-frame clones and leaves out a portion. In the table there are 1,700 or so clones, about 88% of which are singletons. The CDR3 covers 15 residues. CDR1 is ENHRY and CDR2 is SYGVKD in the germline V gene. Trimming removed 6 bases from V and 2 bases from J; junction bases left unmatched: 4. These data originate in a study of T cell repertoires in ileal Crohn's disease. Study background: Postoperative therapy was given to about half: about 11 thiopurines, roughly 18 anti-TNF agents.

This sample's time point: inflamed ileum from the surgical specimen. Eligibility required adulthood, ileal or ileocolonic Crohn's disease and indicated ileocolonic resection. The chain has TRBV10-3 and TRBJ2-3; 11 bases align to TRBD2. The TCR comes from an adult with Crohn's disease. Specimen: ileal tissue. The CDR3 coding sequence is TGTGCCATCAGGAGACTAGCGGGGCCCACAGATACGCAGTATTTT. Protein product: CAIRRLAGPTDTQYF.